Listed below are T cell receptor beta chains from one sample, sequenced in a study of blood T cells in healthy people across ages. A single record per CDR3 protein comes from TCRdb applying MiXCR to the 5' RACE reads. The data contain 550,000 to 750,000 distinct CDR3 sequences, around 21% of them singletons. Sequencing was performed on blood. The origin of the receptors is a man aged 70-80 years in good health. Each CDR3 is given with its conserved first and last residue. The D gene is left open where the match is weak. Part of the rows lack a size; the others show once, few, many or a class for expanded clones.

clone size: many
J gene: TRBJ1-5
D gene: -
V gene: TRBV6-5
CDR3 DNA: TGTGCCAGCAGCCCCCGGAATAATCAGCCCCAGCATTTT
CDR3 protein: CASSPRNNQPQHF

clone size: -
J gene: TRBJ2-1
D gene: -
V gene: TRBV20-1
CDR3 DNA: TGCAGTGCTACTGGCGGGCCCTCCTACAATGAGCAGTTCTTC
CDR3 protein: CSATGGPSYNEQFF

clone size: few
J gene: TRBJ2-5
D gene: -
V gene: TRBV6-2/TRBV6-3
CDR3 DNA: TGTGCCAGCAGTTACCCTAGACAGACCCAGACGGAGACCCAGTACTTC
CDR3 protein: CASSYPRQTQTETQYF

clone size: few
J gene: TRBJ2-5
D gene: TRBD2
V gene: TRBV27
CDR3 DNA: TGTGCCAGCAAGATGGGACTAGCGGGAGAGACCCAGTACTTC
CDR3 protein: CASKMGLAGETQYF

clone size: many
J gene: TRBJ2-5
D gene: TRBD2
V gene: TRBV14
CDR3 DNA: TGTGCCAGCAGCCCAAGCGGGAGCGAGACCCAGTACTTC
CDR3 protein: CASSPSGSETQYF

clone size: -
J gene: TRBJ1-1
D gene: -
V gene: TRBV5-1
CDR3 DNA: TGCGCCAGCAGCCCCCCCATGGGGAACACTGAAGCTTTCTTT
CDR3 protein: CASSPPMGNTEAFF

clone size: -
J gene: TRBJ1-5
D gene: TRBD1
V gene: TRBV6-1
CDR3 DNA: TGTGCCAGCAGCCCAACAACAGGGGGCGAGGGTCAGCCCCAGCATTTT
CDR3 protein: CASSPTTGGEGQPQHF

clone size: -
J gene: TRBJ2-5
D gene: -
V gene: TRBV20-1
CDR3 DNA: TGCAGTGCTAGAGATCCTCGCAGGGGGGAAGAGACCCAGTACTTC
CDR3 protein: CSARDPRRGEETQYF

clone size: -
J gene: TRBJ2-1
D gene: TRBD2
V gene: TRBV9
CDR3 DNA: TGTGCCAGCAGCACCGGGACTAGCGGTACCTACAATGAGCAGTTCTTC
CDR3 protein: CASSTGTSGTYNEQFF

clone size: -
J gene: TRBJ1-1
D gene: -
V gene: TRBV29-1
CDR3 DNA: TGCAGCGAACGTAGGGGACTAAACACTGAAGCTTTCTTT
CDR3 protein: CSERRGLNTEAFF

clone size: -
J gene: TRBJ2-7
D gene: -
V gene: TRBV6-5
CDR3 DNA: TGTGCCAGCAGCGCTACACCTGACAGTTACGAGCAGTACTTC
CDR3 protein: CASSATPDSYEQYF

clone size: -
J gene: TRBJ2-7
D gene: -
V gene: TRBV10-3
CDR3 DNA: TGTGCCATCAGTTGGGACGAAGCCTACGAGCAGTACTTC
CDR3 protein: CAISWDEAYEQYF

clone size: -
J gene: TRBJ2-7
D gene: -
V gene: TRBV6-2/TRBV6-3
CDR3 DNA: TGTGCCAGCAGCTCTACAGGGAGGTTCTCCGAGCAGTACTTC
CDR3 protein: CASSSTGRFSEQYF

clone size: many
J gene: TRBJ1-2
D gene: -
V gene: TRBV20-1
CDR3 DNA: TGCAGTGCTAGCGGGGTCAGGGCGACGGAAGGCTACACCTTC
CDR3 protein: CSASGVRATEGYTF

clone size: -
J gene: TRBJ1-2
D gene: TRBD1
V gene: TRBV5-6
CDR3 DNA: TGTGCCAGCAGCCAGACAGGGGGCGATGGCTACACCTTC
CDR3 protein: CASSQTGGDGYTF

clone size: -
J gene: TRBJ2-5
D gene: TRBD2
V gene: TRBV10-3
CDR3 DNA: TGTGCCATCACCCCGTTGGGGGGTAGCGGGAGGGTGGATGAGCAGTACTTC
CDR3 protein: CAITPLGGSGRVDEQYF

clone size: -
J gene: TRBJ2-5
D gene: -
V gene: TRBV11-2
CDR3 DNA: TGTGCCAGCAGCTTTGGGTACCAAGAGACCCAGTACTTC
CDR3 protein: CASSFGYQETQYF

clone size: -
J gene: TRBJ2-1
D gene: TRBD2
V gene: TRBV4-1
CDR3 DNA: TGCGCCAGCAGCCAAGATCGGGATTTCGTTAGGACTAGCGGGAGGGACGGGCAGTTCTTC
CDR3 protein: CASSQDRDFVRTSGRDGQFF

clone size: few
J gene: TRBJ2-5
D gene: TRBD1
V gene: TRBV6-1
CDR3 DNA: TGTGCCAGCAGTATCAAACCGACAGGGAGTGGAGAGACCCAGTACTTC
CDR3 protein: CASSIKPTGSGETQYF

clone size: -
J gene: TRBJ2-7
D gene: TRBD1
V gene: TRBV27
CDR3 DNA: TGTGCCAGCAGTTTGGAAGGACAGGTCCCTACGAAGCAGTACTTC
CDR3 protein: CASSLEGQVPTKQYF

clone size: -
J gene: TRBJ2-7
D gene: TRBD2
V gene: TRBV4-2
CDR3 DNA: TGTGCCAGCAGCCAAGGGACTAGCGGGAGGATAAAGTACTTC
CDR3 protein: CASSQGTSGRIKYF

clone size: -
J gene: TRBJ2-3
D gene: TRBD1
V gene: TRBV12-3/TRBV12-4
CDR3 DNA: TGTGCCAGCAGTCCCGACAGGGGCTCCGCAGATACGCAGTATTTT
CDR3 protein: CASSPDRGSADTQYF

clone size: -
J gene: TRBJ2-1
D gene: TRBD2
V gene: TRBV5-1
CDR3 DNA: TGCGCCAGCAGCCTCAGAGCGGGAGGGAACAATGAGCAGTTCTTC
CDR3 protein: CASSLRAGGNNEQFF

clone size: few
J gene: TRBJ2-4
D gene: TRBD2
V gene: TRBV12-3/TRBV12-4
CDR3 DNA: TGTGCCAGCAAAAGCGGGGTAGCCAAAAACATTCAGTACTTC
CDR3 protein: CASKSGVAKNIQYF

clone size: -
J gene: TRBJ2-4
D gene: TRBD1
V gene: TRBV7-2
CDR3 DNA: TGTGCCAGCAGCTTGACAGGGCTCGGAAACATTCAGTACTTC
CDR3 protein: CASSLTGLGNIQYF

clone size: few
J gene: TRBJ2-7
D gene: -
V gene: TRBV3-1
CDR3 DNA: TGTGCCAGCAGCCACCGAGGGACCCGGGCAGGCGAGCAGTACTTC
CDR3 protein: CASSHRGTRAGEQYF

clone size: -
J gene: TRBJ1-4
D gene: -
V gene: TRBV5-1
CDR3 DNA: TGCGCCAGCAGCCCGACCGCCAATAATGAAAAACTGTTTTTT
CDR3 protein: CASSPTANNEKLFF

clone size: -
J gene: TRBJ2-7
D gene: -
V gene: TRBV6-2/TRBV6-3
CDR3 DNA: TGTGCCAGCTCTGAACTTATGTACGAGCAGTACTTC
CDR3 protein: CASSELMYEQYF

clone size: -
J gene: TRBJ1-2
D gene: -
V gene: TRBV7-2
CDR3 DNA: TGTGCCAGCAGCTTATTGGTAGGGGATAACTATGGCTACACCTTC
CDR3 protein: CASSLLVGDNYGYTF

clone size: -
J gene: TRBJ2-5
D gene: -
V gene: TRBV12-3/TRBV12-4
CDR3 DNA: TGTGCCAGCAGTTATGGAAGTAGGGAGACCCAGTACTTC
CDR3 protein: CASSYGSRETQYF

clone size: -
J gene: TRBJ2-3
D gene: -
V gene: TRBV12-3/TRBV12-4
CDR3 DNA: TGTGCCAGCAGTTTACCCCCTGATACGCAGTATTTT
CDR3 protein: CASSLPPDTQYF

clone size: few
J gene: TRBJ1-2
D gene: -
V gene: TRBV12-5
CDR3 DNA: TGTGCTAGTGGGTGGACAGTCTATGGCTACACCTTC
CDR3 protein: CASGWTVYGYTF

clone size: many
J gene: TRBJ2-1
D gene: -
V gene: TRBV3-1
CDR3 DNA: TGTGCCAGCAGCCACCGGGACTTAAACTACAATGAGCAGTTCTTC
CDR3 protein: CASSHRDLNYNEQFF

clone size: few
J gene: TRBJ2-7
D gene: TRBD2
V gene: TRBV20-1
CDR3 DNA: TGCAGTGCTAGAGGGAGCGGGAGGGCCTCCGAGCAGTACTTC
CDR3 protein: CSARGSGRASEQYF

clone size: few
J gene: TRBJ2-7
D gene: -
V gene: TRBV29-1
CDR3 DNA: TGCAGCGTTGAATCGGGGGACCTCTACGAGCAGTACTTC
CDR3 protein: CSVESGDLYEQYF

clone size: many
J gene: TRBJ2-7
D gene: TRBD2
V gene: TRBV7-9
CDR3 DNA: TGTGCCAGCAGCTTAGGCACTAGCGGGAGGCGCTCCTACGAGCAGTACTTC
CDR3 protein: CASSLGTSGRRSYEQYF

clone size: few
J gene: TRBJ2-5
D gene: -
V gene: TRBV2
CDR3 DNA: TGTGCCAGCAGTGAAGCTCCTGATTCGTACCAAGAGACCCAGTACTTC
CDR3 protein: CASSEAPDSYQETQYF

clone size: few
J gene: TRBJ2-4
D gene: TRBD2
V gene: TRBV10-3
CDR3 DNA: TGTGCCATCAGTGAGGCCGGGACTAGCGGGACCAGCTCCAACATTCAGTACTTC
CDR3 protein: CAISEAGTSGTSSNIQYF

clone size: -
J gene: TRBJ2-7
D gene: TRBD1
V gene: TRBV5-1
CDR3 DNA: TGCGCCAGCAGCCAGGGGACAGCTGGCGTGAGCGAGCAGTACTTC
CDR3 protein: CASSQGTAGVSEQYF

clone size: -
J gene: TRBJ2-7
D gene: -
V gene: TRBV2
CDR3 DNA: TGTGCCAGCATGGTTGCGGGACCGTCGCACGAGCAGTACTTC
CDR3 protein: CASMVAGPSHEQYF

clone size: -
J gene: TRBJ2-7
D gene: -
V gene: TRBV10-3
CDR3 DNA: TGTGCCATCAGTGACCAACTGAGGACAGCCCTCGAGCAGTACTTC
CDR3 protein: CAISDQLRTALEQYF

clone size: -
J gene: TRBJ1-2
D gene: -
V gene: TRBV7-9
CDR3 DNA: TGTGCCAGCAGCTTAGAACGCAATACTAACTATGGCTACACCTTC
CDR3 protein: CASSLERNTNYGYTF

clone size: many
J gene: TRBJ2-7
D gene: TRBD1
V gene: TRBV20-1
CDR3 DNA: TGCAGTGCTAGACAGGGGGCGTCCGAGCAGTACTTC
CDR3 protein: CSARQGASEQYF

clone size: -
J gene: TRBJ1-5
D gene: -
V gene: TRBV7-9
CDR3 DNA: TGTGCCAGCAGCTTAGGTTCTTTTGAAAAGCCCCAGCATTTT
CDR3 protein: CASSLGSFEKPQHF

clone size: many
J gene: TRBJ1-1
D gene: TRBD1
V gene: TRBV28
CDR3 DNA: TGTGCCAGCAGTACAGGGGGCACTGAAGCTTTCTTT
CDR3 protein: CASSTGGTEAFF

clone size: -
J gene: TRBJ2-5
D gene: -
V gene: TRBV24-1
CDR3 DNA: TGTGCCACCAGTGATGGTCCGATGGCCCAGTACTTC
CDR3 protein: CATSDGPMAQYF

clone size: -
J gene: TRBJ1-3
D gene: -
V gene: TRBV21-1
CDR3 DNA: TGTGCCAGCAGCAAAGCGTGCCCGGAAAACACCATATATTTT
CDR3 protein: CASSKACPENTIYF

clone size: -
J gene: TRBJ1-4
D gene: -
V gene: TRBV12-3/TRBV12-4
CDR3 DNA: TGTGCCAGCAGGGGCACCTCCAATGAAAAACTGTTTTTT
CDR3 protein: CASRGTSNEKLFF

clone size: -
J gene: TRBJ1-5
D gene: -
V gene: TRBV29-1
CDR3 DNA: TGCAGCGTTGCCGGGTTCCCCAATCAGCCCCAGCATTTT
CDR3 protein: CSVAGFPNQPQHF